This T cell receptor (beta chain) is drawn from a study of cytomegalovirus exposure and HLA in healthy donors. This CDR3 comprises 13 residues. Per the germline V gene, CDR1 is SGHRS and CDR2 is YFSETQ. Between the trimmed V and J ends, which lost 0 bases and 7 bases, there was a span of 11 bases. Using immunoSEQ multiplex PCR, the repertoire was profiled, and TCRdb retains in-frame clones only, with some absent. The sample has around 150,000 clones, 95% to 97% seen once. The sample comprised PBMCs. The chain links TRBV5-1 to TRBJ2-7; the D gene is possibly TRBD2 (6 bases). The origin of this receptor is a woman under 30 in good health and CMV-seronegative. CDR3 nucleotides: TGCGCCAGCAGCTTGGCGGGGGTAAGGGAGCAGTACTTC. Residues: CASSLAGVREQYF.